The T cell receptor beta chain under discussion was sequenced for a study of T-cell memory formation after mild COVID-19. Findings of the study overall: Memory sampled before infection contained some responding clones, suggesting cross-reactive memory joined.

V was clipped by 4 bases and J by 2 bases; unmatched bases: 2. CDR3 length equals 13 residues. Germline loops: CDR1 MNHEY, CDR2 SMNVEV (reference sequence). Notes on this clonotype: Antigen specificity is unknown.

A single record per CDR3 protein comes from TCRdb applying MiXCR to the 5' RACE reads. The data show 80,000 to 95,000 distinct CDR3 sequences, nearly 25% seen once. The chain has TRBV27 and TRBJ2-7; 7 bases match TRBD1. Sequencing used PBMCs or a T cell subset sorted from them (not recorded which). The clonotype comes from a man between 18 and 35 years old who had mild COVID-19 (a few samples of this study predate the infection). Cell type and time point are not known. The CDR3 bases are TGTGCCAGCAGTTCGACAGGGCCCTACGAGCAGTACTTC. Amino acids: CASSSTGPYEQYF.